These 9 T cell receptor beta chains were all obtained from the same sample, sequenced in a study of blood T cell repertoires in COVID-19. Method: immunoSEQ multiplex PCR; TCRdb's copy keeps in-frame clones and lacks some. This sample yields about 81,000 clones, of which approximately 80% are seen a single time; 10% to 15% belongs to the top ten. Specimen: peripheral blood. The receptors stem from a human donor in a cohort sampled during active COVID-19.

This clone has only one observation. The chain couples TRBV2 to TRBJ2-7, with 7 nucleotides matching TRBD1. The CDR3 is made up of 15 amino acids. The V and J ends lost 3 bases and 4 bases, in that order; junction bases with no gene match: 9. Germline CDR1 SNHLY, CDR2 FYNNEI. DNA for the CDR3: TGTGCCAGCAGTGATTCTACATGGACAGGTTACGAGCAGTACTTC. Translation gives CASSDSTWTGYEQYF.

The chain links TRBV7-2 to TRBJ1-6; 7 nucleotides match TRBD1. The CDR3 runs to 15 residues. From germline, CDR1 is SGHTA and CDR2 FQGNSA. V dropped 6 bases and J dropped 7; count of bases not matched to a gene: 9. The CDR3 region has the DNA TGTGCCAGCAGGAAGGGGGCATTGGTAAATTCACCCCTCCACTTT. Its translation: CASRKGALVNSPLHF.

The chain links TRBV2 to TRBJ2-5; D is unclear. With 6 bases removed from V and 2 bases from J, the gap between germline ends came to 4 bases. CDR3 length: 11 residues. CDR1 is SNHLY, CDR2 FYNNEI, per germline. In DNA, the CDR3 is TGTGCCAGCAGAGCACAAGAGACCCAGTACTTC. It codes for CASRAQETQYF. Full variable domain (remainder filled in from reference TRBV2 and TRBJ2-5): EPEVTQTPSHQVTQMGQEVILRCVPISNHLYFYWYRQILGQKVEFLVSFYNNEISEKSEIFDDQFSVERPDGSNFTLKIRSTKLEDSAMYFCASRAQETQYFGPGTRLLVL.

The rearrangement links TRBV6-6 to TRBJ1-2, with 9 nucleotides matching TRBD1. The CDR3 is 17 residues long. V lost 5 bases and J lost 8; bases outside the gene matches: 18. Germline V lookup: CDR1 MNHNY, CDR2 SVGAGI (reference sequence). CDR3 sequence reads: CASSRLGGWGQGRGYTF. The CDR3 nucleotides are TGTGCCAGCAGTCGACTTGGGGGGTGGGGACAGGGAAGAGGCTACACCTTC.

The V gene is TRBV21-1, the J gene TRBJ1-5. TRBV21-1 corresponds to a pseudogene. The CDR3 spans 15 residues. CDR3 nucleotide sequence: TGTGCCAGCAGCAAAAGGTCGGGGGGGGATCAGCCCCAGCATTTT. This sequence encodes CASSKRSGGDQPQHF.

The V gene is TRBV27, the J gene TRBJ1-1; 7 nucleotides agree with TRBD1. The germline gives CDR1 MNHEY, CDR2 SMNVEV (reference sequence). J gave up 1 base and V 3 bases, and 2 bases lay outside the gene matches. This CDR3 has 14 amino acids. The CDR3 reads CASSLGTANTEAFF. The CDR3 DNA reads TGTGCCAGCAGTTTGGGGACAGCGAACACTGAAGCTTTCTTT.

J is TRBJ1-1 and V is TRBV12-3 or TRBV12-4; maybe TRBD1 (6 bases). This CDR3 has 13 residues. The V gene lost 3 bases and the J gene lost 8 bases, with 13 bases spanning the gap. CDR3: CASSFVDRMEAFF. CDR3 sequence (DNA): TGTGCCAGCAGTTTCGTAGACAGGATGGAAGCTTTCTTT.

The chain has TRBV6-5 and TRBJ2-5; a possible D gene is TRBD1 (6 bases). The CDR3 contains 15 residues. Trimming took 5 bases from V and 4 from J, leaving 17 bases between them. CDR1 MNHEY and CDR2 SVGAGI come from the germline V gene. The CDR3 region is CASSRASSQGETQYF. The DNA for the CDR3 is TGTGCCAGCAGTCGAGCTAGCTCACAGGGAGAGACCCAGTACTTC.

The genes are TRBV11-2 and TRBJ2-1; 7 nucleotides agree with TRBD1. Germline V lookup: CDR1 SGHAT, CDR2 FQNNGV. This CDR3 is 15 amino acids long. Trimming at V came to 5 bases and at J to 7 bases, leaving 11 bases not matched to a gene. Written as DNA, the CDR3 is TGTGCCAGCAGCCCCATGGCAGGGGGAGAGAATGAGCAGTTCTTC. Translation: CASSPMAGGENEQFF.